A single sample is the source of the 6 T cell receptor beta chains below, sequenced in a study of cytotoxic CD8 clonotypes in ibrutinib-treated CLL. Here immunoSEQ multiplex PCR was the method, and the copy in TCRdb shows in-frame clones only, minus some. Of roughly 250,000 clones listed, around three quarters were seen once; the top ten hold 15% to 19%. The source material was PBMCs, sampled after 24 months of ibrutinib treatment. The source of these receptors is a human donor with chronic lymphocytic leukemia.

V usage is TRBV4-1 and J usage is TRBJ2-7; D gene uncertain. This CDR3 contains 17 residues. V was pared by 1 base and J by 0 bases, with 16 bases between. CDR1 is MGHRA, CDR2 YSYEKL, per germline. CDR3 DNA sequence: TGCGCCAGCAGCCAAGCGTTGGAAAAGGGAAGCTCCTACGAGCAGTACTTC. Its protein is CASSQALEKGSSYEQYF.

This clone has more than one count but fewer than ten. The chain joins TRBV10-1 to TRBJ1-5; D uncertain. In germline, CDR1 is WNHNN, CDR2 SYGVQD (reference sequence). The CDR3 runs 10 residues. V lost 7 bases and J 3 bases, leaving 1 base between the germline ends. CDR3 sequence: CASINQPQHF. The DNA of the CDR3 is TGCGCCAGCATCAATCAGCCCCAGCATTTT.

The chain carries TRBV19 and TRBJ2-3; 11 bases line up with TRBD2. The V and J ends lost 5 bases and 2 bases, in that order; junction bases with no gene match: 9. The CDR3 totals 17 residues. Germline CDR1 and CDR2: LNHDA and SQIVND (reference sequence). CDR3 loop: CASSRSGTSGLTDTQYF. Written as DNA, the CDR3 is TGTGCCAGTAGTCGATCCGGGACTAGCGGTCTCACAGATACGCAGTATTTT. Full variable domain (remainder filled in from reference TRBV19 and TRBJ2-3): DGGITQSPKYLFRKEGQNVTLSCEQNLNHDAMYWYRQDPGQGLRLIYYSQIVNDFQKGDIAEGYSVSREKKESFPLTVTSAQKNPTAFYLCASSRSGTSGLTDTQYFGPGTRLTVL.

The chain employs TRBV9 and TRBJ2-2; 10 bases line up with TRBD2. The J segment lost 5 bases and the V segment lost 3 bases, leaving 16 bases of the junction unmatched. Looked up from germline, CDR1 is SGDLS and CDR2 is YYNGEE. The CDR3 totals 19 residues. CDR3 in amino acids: CASSGKLGLAPNRTGELFF. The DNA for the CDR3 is TGTGCCAGCAGCGGAAAGCTGGGACTAGCGCCAAATCGGACCGGGGAGCTGTTTTTT.

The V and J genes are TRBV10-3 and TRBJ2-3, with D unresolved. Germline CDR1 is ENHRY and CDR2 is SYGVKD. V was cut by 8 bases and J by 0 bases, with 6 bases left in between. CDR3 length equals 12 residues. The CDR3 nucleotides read TGTGCCATCCGGTCTAGCACAGATACGCAGTATTTT. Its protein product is CAIRSSTDTQYF.

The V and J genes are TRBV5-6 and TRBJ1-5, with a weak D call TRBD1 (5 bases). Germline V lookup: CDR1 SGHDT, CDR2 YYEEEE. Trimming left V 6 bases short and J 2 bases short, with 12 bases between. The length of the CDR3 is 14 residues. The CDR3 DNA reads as TGTGCCAGCACCGGCGGAGGGGGCAATCAGCCCCAGCATTTT. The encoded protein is CASTGGGGNQPQHF.